This T cell receptor (beta chain) came from a study of CD8 T cells in Susac syndrome (dated by TCRdb to between 2018 and 2020). For the study in its entirety: Among the sequenced Susac syndrome patients, 5 or 6 had clinically active disease and fewer than ten were in clinical remission. At the time of blood withdrawal, Susac syndrome patients were either therapy-naive, taking corticosteroids (with some also receiving IVIg), or on IVIg alone. The study used repertoire sequencing to test whether antigen drove CD8+ T cell activation and differentiation in Susac syndrome. CD8+ T cell repertoire clonality was compared between about a dozen healthy donors, approximately 14 Susac syndrome patients and approximately 16 multiple sclerosis patients.

From cysteine to phenylalanine, the CDR3 is 16 amino acids long. CDR3 DNA is the only sequence kept; it has 48 bases, read in frame from the first base. The germline V gene specifies SGHDT as CDR1 and YYEEEE as CDR2. Trimmed from V: 3 bases; trimmed from J: 5 bases; junction bases lacking a gene match: 12. RNA was extracted with the RNeasy kit and about 0.5 to 1 ug was reverse transcribed using random hexamers. The immunoSEQ multiplex PCR assay, which covers 54 Vbeta and 13 Jbeta segments, was used to amplify TCR beta CDR3 regions. To correct PCR amplification bias, a synthetic template baseline was used for both primer optimization and computational correction. Turning to the authors' computational methods: Reads were annotated to V, D and J genes according to IMGT and were analyzed with immunoSEQ Analyzer, with only productive sequences retained. Clonality was calculated as one minus the Shannon entropy normalized by log2 of the number of productive unique sequences. For each patient and control, public and private clones were evaluated among the 100 most prevalent clones. Clones were defined as Susac-specific if absent from the healthy and MS cohorts, from 1052 published viral clones and from other ImmuneACCESS disease sequences. TCRdb reprocessing: public reads trimmed at Q25 with fastp, clones called with MiXCR, in-frame beta chains kept. One record per CDR3 amino acid sequence lists the most common genes and DNA. These V and J calls are TCRdb output, not the study's own analysis. This sample comprises some 200,000 distinct CDR3 sequences, roughly 94% of them detected only once. The ten largest make up roughly 0.15% of the sample.

Peripheral blood CD8+ and CD4+ T cells from healthy donors, Susac syndrome patients and multiple sclerosis patients were profiled using high-throughput TCR beta sequencing. The Susac syndrome patients fulfilled recently defined diagnostic criteria for definite or probable disease. Bulk CD8+ and CD4+ T cells were purified magnetically by negative isolation, whereas CD8+ TEMRA cells were enriched by FACS. Blood was collected in EDTA tubes and processed within 24 hours, with PBMCs isolated through density gradient centrifugation. PBMCs destined for TCR sequencing were cryopreserved in liquid nitrogen and later thawed in a 37 °C water bath. A purity of at least 90% was achieved for sorted or isolated CD4+, CD8+ and CD8+ TEMRA cells. Broad study findings and their caveats: The study acknowledged that relatively few individuals were included in the TCR sequencing and HLA analysis. CD8+ repertoires in Susac syndrome showed clonal expansion, which was highest in CD8+ TEMRA cells and was greater in clinically active patients than in remitting patients. Approximately 15 Susac-specific public clones were identified in the total CD8+ repertoire, and four or five Susac-specific public clones were identified in the CD8+ TEMRA repertoire.

To note about this clonotype: The antigen this receptor binds is unknown. Base qualities are not recorded, but no much larger clone differs from it by a single base.

Input material: CD8+ T cells from PBMCs. The clonotype comes from a human donor with Susac syndrome. The rearrangement combines TRBV5-6 with TRBJ2-7; 9 nucleotides in the junction match TRBD1. The CDR3 region reads CASSSPLGTGSNEQYF. The nucleotides are TGTGCCAGCAGCTCGCCTTTGGGGACAGGGTCGAACGAGCAGTACTTC.